The entry below gives a single TCR beta chain sequence along with its context. This entry belongs to a study of shared T cell receptors in the human thymus. Profiling relied on immunoSEQ multiplex PCR, and the TCRdb table lists in-frame clones only, not all of them. Found here are hundreds of thousands of clones, over 75% of them singletons; the top ten hold approximately 0.0097%. Per the germline V gene, CDR1 is MGHRA and CDR2 is YSYEKL. The CDR3 consists of 17 residues. V was cut by 0 bases and J by 2 bases, with 11 bases left in between. This sample was also put to use in a study of human thymus T cells. From that paper: Corrective cardiac surgery supplied the resected thymus tissue. Thymic and blood repertoires appeared to display a bias in their usage of V and J genes.

The source of this sequence is a boy younger than two with a congenital heart defect. Sequenced sample: thymocytes. The chain joins TRBV4-1 to TRBJ2-6; the D is unclear. This CDR3 reads CASSQDDWMPGANVLTF. Written as DNA, the CDR3 is TGCGCCAGCAGCCAAGATGACTGGATGCCTGGGGCCAACGTCCTGACTTTC.